This T cell receptor (beta chain) was identified in a study of blood T cell repertoires in COVID-19. A few counts support this clone. This CDR3 contains 14 residues. The trim removed 4 bases at V and 6 bases at J, leaving 5 bases unmatched. Per the germline V gene, CDR1 is SGHAT and CDR2 is FQNNGV. TCRdb's table, derived via immunoSEQ multiplex PCR, lists solely in-frame clones and lacks some. The data contain tens of thousands of clones, over 65% of them singletons. Sequenced sample: peripheral blood. This sequence originates from a woman between 65 and 79 years old with acute or convalescent COVID-19. The J gene is TRBJ1-2, the V gene TRBV11-2; TRBD1 matches 10 bases. Here the CDR3 DNA reads TGTGCCAGCAGCTGGACAGGGGGAGGGGATGGCTACACCTTC. Translation gives CASSWTGGGDGYTF. The whole variable domain, remainder taken from reference TRBV11-2 and TRBJ1-2, is EAGVAQSPRYKIIEKRQSVAFWCNPISGHATLYWYQQILGQGPKLLIQFQNNGVVDDSQLPKDRFSAERLKGVDSTLKIQPAKLEDSAVYLCASSWTGGGDGYTFGSGTRLTVV.